This record looks at one T cell receptor (beta chain) sequence and its context. Its antigen is still unknown. Base qualities are missing; no much larger clone stands one base away. Other DNA sequences in this specimen translate into the identical CDR3. The data derive from a study of control samples from healthy donors and cancer patients (dated by TCRdb to 2018 to 2020). The junction shows trimming of 0 bases on V and 2 bases on J, plus 8 bases between the germline ends. The CDR3, from cysteine to phenylalanine, totals 15 residues. Solely the CDR3 DNA is kept, with 45 bases framed from the first base. In the germline V gene, CDR1 corresponds to SGHRS and CDR2 to YFSETQ. The library was produced with the immunoSEQ multiplex PCR assay. TCRdb mirrors the immuneACCESS table, restricted to in-frame sequences. Some clones are absent from its copies; in checked studies, under half trace to an unresolved V gene, and the reason for the others is unknown. Within this sample are fewer than 200,000 clones, with 85% to 90% of them counted one time only. The ten largest account for around 5.1% of the sample.

The sequence derives from a woman in her 30s in good health. This receptor chain uses TRBV5-1 and TRBJ2-2; TRBD1 is a possible D gene, resting on 6 matching bases. Specimen: blood. The sequenced DNA: TGCGCCAGCAGCTTGGCCAGGGGAAACACCGGGGAGCTGTTTTTT. Its amino acids are CASSLARGNTGELFF.